Listed below are T cell receptor beta chains from one sample, sequenced in a study of OX40 agonist ivuxolimab in advanced cancers. TCRdb keeps only in-frame clones here, not all; method: immunoSEQ multiplex PCR. The sample includes about 80,000 clones, approximately 85% of them seen just once. The sample in question was CD4+ or CD8+ T cells sorted from blood, obtained in a trial of the OX40 agonist ivuxolimab. The receptors were sampled from an adult with an advanced solid tumor such as melanoma, head and neck, liver or kidney cancer. The CDR3 runs from the conserved cysteine through the conserved F or W. Size is omitted from some rows. Given values are once, few, many or a class for expanded clones.

J,size,V,CDR3
TRBJ1-1,once,TRBV12-5,CASGLGLGQDNTEAFF
TRBJ1-6,.,TRBV27,CASSRPDGLSPLHF
TRBJ2-1,.,TRBV5-1,CASSSVGTGRNEQFF
TRBJ2-7,few,TRBV7-2,CASSLSTGLGYEQYF
TRBJ2-1,.,TRBV18,CASSPRTYNEQFF
TRBJ1-1,few,TRBV6-8,CASSHDSMNTEAFF
TRBJ1-3,once,TRBV25-1,CASRQSTGPNTIYF
TRBJ1-2,.,TRBV14,CASSPHAGVNNYGYTF
TRBJ2-7,.,TRBV5-1,CASSSEAQSTYEQYF
TRBJ2-2,.,TRBV5-4,CASSLTGLGELFF
TRBJ1-1,once,TRBV6-1,CASRVKDRAFF
TRBJ2-5,.,TRBV28,CASSPTDGGRETQYF
TRBJ2-2,.,TRBV6-5,CASSQTGNTGELFF
TRBJ1-5,.,TRBV9,CASSGHGDNQPQHF
TRBJ2-7,.,TRBV19,CASTTTGQGEQYF
TRBJ1-2,once,TRBV5-1,CASSPGQGTFHGYTF
TRBJ1-1,.,TRBV6-6,CASSYSMAITEAFF
TRBJ1-5,.,TRBV7-9,CASSPDRGEPNQPQHF
TRBJ1-2,.,TRBV19,CASSPDPGRANYGYTF
TRBJ2-7,once,TRBV5-4,CASSLAGATYEQYF
TRBJ2-6,.,TRBV11-1,CASSLYGANVLTF
TRBJ1-1,.,TRBV29-1,CSASGGAGWTEAFF
TRBJ1-1,.,TRBV6-5,CASSRDGGEAFF
TRBJ2-4,.,TRBV11-2,CASSLGRGRNIQYF
TRBJ2-5,.,TRBV21-1,CASSLDRPYPRTQYF
TRBJ2-5,.,TRBV18,CASSTGAQETQYF
TRBJ1-1,.,TRBV28,CASSVDLGQNTEAFF
.,.,TRBV7-9,CASGITIYEQYF